A single sample is the source of the 16 T cell receptor beta chains below, sequenced in a study of T-cell memory formation after mild COVID-19. Each CDR3 protein gets one entry after TCRdb re-called the 5' RACE reads with MiXCR. The sample consists of 130,000 to 150,000 distinct CDR3 sequences, 15% to 20% of them appearing once. The specimen sequenced was PBMCs or a T cell subset sorted from them (not recorded which). Receptors originate from an adult woman who had mild COVID-19 (a few samples of this study predate the infection). Cell type and time point are not known.

J is TRBJ2-3 and V is TRBV7-2; TRBD1 might be the D (5 bases). The CDR3 covers 14 residues. V lost 4 bases and J 6 bases, leaving 14 bases between the germline ends. Germline V gene lookup returns CDR1 SGHTA and CDR2 FQGNSA. In DNA, the CDR3 is TGTGCCAGCAGCTCCCGACAGCCTACGGATACGCAGTATTTT. Translation: CASSSRQPTDTQYF.

A few counts support this clonotype. The rearrangement links TRBV5-1 to TRBJ1-1, with D tentatively TRBD1 (5 bases). This CDR3 contains 15 residues. Germline values: CDR1 SGHRS, CDR2 YFSETQ. V was cut by 4 bases and J by 3 bases, with 16 bases left in between. The CDR3 reads CASSPGGGLHTEAFF. CDR3 in DNA: TGCGCCAGCAGCCCGGGGGGAGGCCTCCACACTGAAGCTTTCTTT.

The chain carries TRBV12-3 or TRBV12-4 and TRBJ1-6, with D possibly matching TRBD1 (6 bases). Trimming took 6 bases from V and 9 from J, leaving 21 bases between them. The CDR3 sequence is 16 residues long. CDR3 region: CASSQGQGQGGSPLHF. As DNA, the CDR3 is TGTGCCAGCAGCCAGGGGCAGGGCCAAGGGGGTTCACCCCTCCACTTT.

The rearrangement links TRBV4-2 to TRBJ2-5; the D call may be TRBD1 or TRBD2 (6 bases each). From germline, CDR1 is LGHNA and CDR2 YNFKEQ. V was pared by 0 bases and J by 4 bases, with 21 bases between. The CDR3 is 18 residues long. This CDR3 is CASSQDEGGGGPRETQYF. CDR3 coding DNA: TGTGCCAGCAGCCAAGATGAGGGCGGAGGGGGGCCCAGAGAGACCCAGTACTTC.

Ten or more counts support this clonotype. This chain joins TRBV7-6 and TRBJ1-1; no clear D gene. Trimming removed 2 bases from V and 1 base from J, with 5 bases in between. The CDR3 totals 13 residues. Germline lookup yields CDR1 SGHVS and CDR2 FNYEAQ. The CDR3 reads CASSLSGNTEAFF. The CDR3, as DNA: TGTGCCAGCAGCTTATCGGGGAACACTGAAGCTTTCTTT.

The gene calls are TRBV7-2 and TRBJ2-5; D gene unclear. CDR1 is SGHTA, CDR2 FQGNSA, per germline. V was clipped by 5 bases and J by 4 bases, with 5 bases between them. This CDR3 has 11 amino acids. CDR3 in amino acids: CASSTLETQYF. CDR3 in DNA: TGTGCCAGCAGCACACTAGAGACCCAGTACTTC.

This clonotype has only a few counts. The chain has TRBV5-1 and TRBJ2-2; 13 bases are a match to TRBD2. The CDR3 contains 20 residues. V lost 5 bases to trimming and J lost 1 base; unmatched junction nucleotides: 14. Germline assignment: CDR1 SGHRS and CDR2 YFSETQ. Written as DNA, the CDR3 is TGCGCCAGCAGTCCCCTGGGACTAGCGGGATTGCTTTGGAACACCGGGGAGCTGTTTTTT. Amino acid sequence: CASSPLGLAGLLWNTGELFF.

The CDR3 nucleotides read TGTGCCAGCAGCGGAGGACAGGGAGTCAGCTACACCTTC. This sequence encodes CASSGGQGVSYTF. This chain connects TRBV9 to TRBJ1-2, with 8 bases lining up with TRBD1. After removal of 3 bases from V and 9 bases from J, the junction contained 7 bases not matched to a gene. Per the germline V gene, CDR1 is SGDLS and CDR2 is YYNGEE. The CDR3 runs 13 residues.

This clonotype was observed a handful of times. The chain uses TRBV11-2 and TRBJ2-4; D assignment may be TRBD1 or TRBD2 (5 bases each). Trimming took off 3 bases at V and 0 bases at J, with 12 bases between the two ends. Per the germline V gene, CDR1 is SGHAT and CDR2 is FQNNGV. The length of the CDR3 is 16 residues. CDR3 nucleotide sequence: TGTGCCAGCAGCTTGGGGGACGGACTAGCCAAAAACATTCAGTACTTC. It yields the protein CASSLGDGLAKNIQYF.

This clonotype was found many times. Written as DNA, the CDR3 is TGCAGTGCTGACATTGCGTACCAAGAGACCCAGTACTTC. Encoded protein: CSADIAYQETQYF. This chain joins TRBV20-1 and TRBJ2-5; D remains ambiguous. Per the germline V gene, CDR1 is DFQATT and CDR2 is SNEGSKA (reference sequence). V was pared by 5 bases and J by 0 bases, with 10 bases between. CDR3 length equals 13 residues.

This chain connects TRBV9 to TRBJ2-1; D gene ambiguous. The ends were cut back, 2 bases at V and 5 bases at J, with 11 bases in the middle. This CDR3 region has 14 residues. Looked up from germline, CDR1 is SGDLS and CDR2 is YYNGEE. The CDR3 nucleotides are TGTGCCAGCAGCGTTGACTCCTACGACAATGAGCAGTTCTTC. Encoded protein: CASSVDSYDNEQFF.

The chain links TRBV5-5 to TRBJ2-3, with TRBD1 as a possible D gene (5 bases). Per the germline V gene, CDR1 is SGHKS and CDR2 is YYEKEE (reference sequence). V dropped 5 bases and J dropped 4 bases, with 8 bases sitting between them. The CDR3 is 12 amino acids. CDR3 residues: CASRDTPDTQYF. The CDR3, as DNA: TGTGCCAGCAGGGACACCCCAGATACGCAGTATTTT.

This clonotype has only a few counts. The V call is TRBV5-1, the J call TRBJ2-5; D may be TRBD2 (6 bases). CDR1 is SGHRS, CDR2 YFSETQ, per germline. Between the trimmed V and J ends, which lost 2 bases and 2 bases, there was a span of 13 bases. This CDR3 contains 15 residues. CDR3 loop: CASSFKGGEQETQYF. The CDR3 nucleotides are TGCGCCAGCAGCTTTAAGGGCGGGGAACAAGAGACCCAGTACTTC.

The rearrangement links TRBV4-2 to TRBJ2-5; 9 bases map to TRBD2. This CDR3 is 16 amino acids long. V trimming: 0 bases; J trimming: 1 base; junction bases outside the gene matches: 3. Germline V gene sequence: CDR1 LGHNA, CDR2 YNFKEQ. This chain's CDR3 is CASSQDLAGFQETQYF. CDR3 bases: TGTGCCAGCAGCCAAGACCTAGCGGGGTTCCAAGAGACCCAGTACTTC.

CDR3 residues: CASSVREAGANVLTF. In DNA, the CDR3 is TGCGCCAGCAGCGTACGGGAAGCTGGGGCCAACGTCCTGACTTTC. The gene calls are TRBV5-1 and TRBJ2-6; possibly TRBD2 for D (5 bases). The CDR3 covers 15 residues. V shed 4 bases and J shed 2 bases, with 10 bases lying between them. Germline CDR1 SGHRS, CDR2 YFSETQ. Using reference TRBV5-1 and TRBJ2-6 for the parts outside the CDR3, the full variable domain is KAGVTQTPRYLIKTRGQQVTLSCSPISGHRSVSWYQQTPGQGLQFLFEYFSETQRNKGNFPGRFSGRQFSNSRSEMNVSTLELGDSALYLCASSVREAGANVLTFGAGSRLTVL.

This clonotype was seen more than once but under ten times. The rearrangement joins TRBV4-1 to TRBJ1-3, with 7 bases lining up with TRBD1. J lost 0 bases, V lost 3 bases, and 5 bases had no gene match. This CDR3 has 16 residues. Looked up from germline, CDR1 is MGHRA and CDR2 is YSYEKL. The CDR3 protein is CASSQETGNSGNTIYF. The CDR3 DNA sequence: TGCGCCAGCAGCCAGGAGACAGGGAACTCTGGAAACACCATATATTTT.